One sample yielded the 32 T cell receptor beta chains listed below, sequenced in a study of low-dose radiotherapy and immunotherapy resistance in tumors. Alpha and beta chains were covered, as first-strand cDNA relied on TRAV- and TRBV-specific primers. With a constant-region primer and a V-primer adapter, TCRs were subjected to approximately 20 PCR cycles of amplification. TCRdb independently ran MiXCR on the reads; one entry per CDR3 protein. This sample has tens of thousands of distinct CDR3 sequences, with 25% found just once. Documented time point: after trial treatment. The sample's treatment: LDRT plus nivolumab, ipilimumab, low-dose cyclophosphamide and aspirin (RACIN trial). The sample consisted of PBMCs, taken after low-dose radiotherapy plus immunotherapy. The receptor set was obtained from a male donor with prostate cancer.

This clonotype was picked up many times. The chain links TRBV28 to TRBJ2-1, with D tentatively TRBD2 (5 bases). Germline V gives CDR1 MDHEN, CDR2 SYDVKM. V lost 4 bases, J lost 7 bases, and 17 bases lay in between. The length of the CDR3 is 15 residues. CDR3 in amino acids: CASSWVRVSDNEQFF. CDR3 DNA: TGTGCCAGCAGTTGGGTGAGGGTATCGGATAATGAGCAGTTCTTC. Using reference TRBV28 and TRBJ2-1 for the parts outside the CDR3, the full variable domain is DVKVTQSSRYLVKRTGEKVFLECVQDMDHENMFWYRQDPGLGLRLIYFSYDVKMKEKGDIPEGYSVSREKKERFSLILESASTNQTSMYLCASSWVRVSDNEQFFGPGTRLTVL.

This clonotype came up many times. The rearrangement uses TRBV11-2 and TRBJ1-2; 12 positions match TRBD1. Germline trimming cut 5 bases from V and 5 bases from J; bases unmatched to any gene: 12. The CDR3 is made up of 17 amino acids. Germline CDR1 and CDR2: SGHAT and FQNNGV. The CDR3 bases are TGTGCCAGCAGCCCAACCGGGACAGGGGGCTTCGGTTATGGCTACACCTTC. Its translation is CASSPTGTGGFGYGYTF.

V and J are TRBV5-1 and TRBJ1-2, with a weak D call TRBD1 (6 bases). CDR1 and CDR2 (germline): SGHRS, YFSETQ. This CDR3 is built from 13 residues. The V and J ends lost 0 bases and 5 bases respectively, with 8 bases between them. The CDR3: CASSLDREYGYTF. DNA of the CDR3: TGCGCCAGCAGCTTGGACAGGGAGTATGGCTACACCTTC.

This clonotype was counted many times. The CDR3 protein is CASSAHGVTGTEAFF. The CDR3 DNA reads as TGTGCCAGCAGCGCCCACGGGGTCACGGGGACTGAAGCTTTCTTT. The V gene is TRBV11-2, the J gene TRBJ1-1, with D uncertain. This CDR3 region has 15 residues. The V gene's germline CDR1 is SGHAT and CDR2 FQNNGV. Trimming cost V 5 bases and J 5 bases, with 18 bases left between them.

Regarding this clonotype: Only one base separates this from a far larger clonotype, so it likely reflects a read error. CDR3 DNA: TGCAGCGTCTACGGACTAGCGGGAAGCTACAATGAGCAGTACTTC. This codes for CSVYGLAGSYNEQYF. The V and J genes are TRBV29-1 and TRBJ2-7; 12 bases line up with TRBD2. J gave up 7 bases and V 6 bases, and 13 bases lay outside the gene matches. In germline, CDR1 is SQVTM, CDR2 ANQGSEA. The CDR3 sequence is 15 residues long.

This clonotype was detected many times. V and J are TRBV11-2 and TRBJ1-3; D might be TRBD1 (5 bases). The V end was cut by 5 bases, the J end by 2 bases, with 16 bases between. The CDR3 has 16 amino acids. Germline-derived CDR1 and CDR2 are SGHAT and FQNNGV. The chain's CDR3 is CASSQDRDRPGNTIYF. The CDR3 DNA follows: TGTGCCAGCAGCCAAGACCGGGACCGCCCTGGAAACACCATATATTTT.

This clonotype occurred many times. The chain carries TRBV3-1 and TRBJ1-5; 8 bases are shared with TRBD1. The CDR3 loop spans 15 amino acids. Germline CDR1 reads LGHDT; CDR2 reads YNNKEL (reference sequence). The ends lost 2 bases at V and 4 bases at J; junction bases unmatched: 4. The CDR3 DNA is TGTGCCAGCAGCCAACGGAACAGGGGGAATCAGCCCCAGCATTTT. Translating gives CASSQRNRGNQPQHF.

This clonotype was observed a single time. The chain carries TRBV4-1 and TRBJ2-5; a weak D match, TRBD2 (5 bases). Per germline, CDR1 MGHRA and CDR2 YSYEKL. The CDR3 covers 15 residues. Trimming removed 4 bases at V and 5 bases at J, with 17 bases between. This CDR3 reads CASSPPGMTQETQYF. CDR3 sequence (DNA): TGCGCCAGCAGCCCTCCGGGGATGACCCAGGAGACCCAGTACTTC.

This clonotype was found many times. The CDR3 coding sequence is TGTGCCAGCAGCTTTCTTTCCTACGAGCAGTACTTC. Encoded protein: CASSFLSYEQYF. V is TRBV7-9 and J is TRBJ2-7; unclear D gene. The CDR3 extends over 12 amino acids. CDR1 and CDR2 (germline): SEHNR, FQNEAQ (reference sequence). V lost 3 bases to trimming and J lost 1 base, with 4 bases between them.

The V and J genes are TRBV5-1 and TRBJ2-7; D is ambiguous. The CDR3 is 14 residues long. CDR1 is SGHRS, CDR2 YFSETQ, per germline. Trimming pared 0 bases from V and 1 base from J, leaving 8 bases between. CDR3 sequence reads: CASSLEPVSYEQYF. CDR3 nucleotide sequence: TGCGCCAGCAGCTTGGAGCCGGTATCCTACGAGCAGTACTTC.

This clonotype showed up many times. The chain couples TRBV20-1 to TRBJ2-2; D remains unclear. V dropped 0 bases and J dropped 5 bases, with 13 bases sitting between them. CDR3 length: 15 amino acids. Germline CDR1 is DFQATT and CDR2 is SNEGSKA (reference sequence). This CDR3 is CSARDKMSFTGELFF. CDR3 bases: TGCAGTGCTAGAGATAAAATGAGTTTTACCGGGGAGCTGTTTTTT.

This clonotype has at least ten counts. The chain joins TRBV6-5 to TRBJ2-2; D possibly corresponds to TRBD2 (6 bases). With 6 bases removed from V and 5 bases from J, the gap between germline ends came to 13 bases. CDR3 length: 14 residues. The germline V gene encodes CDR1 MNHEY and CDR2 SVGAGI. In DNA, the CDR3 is TGTGCCAGCAGACTATCGGGAGCTACCGGGGAGCTGTTTTTT. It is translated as CASRLSGATGELFF.

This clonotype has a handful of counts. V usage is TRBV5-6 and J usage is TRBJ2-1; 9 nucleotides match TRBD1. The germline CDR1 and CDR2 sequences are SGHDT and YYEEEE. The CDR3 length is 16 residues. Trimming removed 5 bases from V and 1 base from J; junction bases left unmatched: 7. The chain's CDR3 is CASRTGTGRSYNEQFF. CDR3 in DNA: TGTGCCAGCAGGACCGGGACAGGGAGGTCCTACAATGAGCAGTTCTTC.

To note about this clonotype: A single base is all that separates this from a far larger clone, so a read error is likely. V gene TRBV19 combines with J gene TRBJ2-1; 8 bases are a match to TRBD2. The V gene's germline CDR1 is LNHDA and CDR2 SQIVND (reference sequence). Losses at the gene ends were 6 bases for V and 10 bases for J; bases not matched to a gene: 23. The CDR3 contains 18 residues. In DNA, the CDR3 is TGTGCCAGTAGCCTTTTGGGTAGCGGGATGGGGTCGTCCTACGAGCAGTTCTTC. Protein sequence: CASSLLGSGMGSSYEQFF.

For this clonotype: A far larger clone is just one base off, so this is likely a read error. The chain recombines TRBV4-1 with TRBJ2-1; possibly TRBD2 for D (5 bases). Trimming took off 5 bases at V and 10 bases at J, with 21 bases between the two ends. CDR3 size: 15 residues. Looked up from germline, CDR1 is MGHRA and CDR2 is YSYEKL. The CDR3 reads CASSWEPLSSYEQFF. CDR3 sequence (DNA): TGCGCCAGCAGCTGGGAGCCCCTCTCCTCCTACGAGCAGTTCTTC.

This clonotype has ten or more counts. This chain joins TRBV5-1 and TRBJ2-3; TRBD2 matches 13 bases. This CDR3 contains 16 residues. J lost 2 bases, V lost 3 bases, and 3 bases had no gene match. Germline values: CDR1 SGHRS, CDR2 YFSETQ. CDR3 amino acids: CASSSGLAGLTDTQYF. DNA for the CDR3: TGCGCCAGCAGCTCGGGACTAGCGGGACTCACAGATACGCAGTATTTT.

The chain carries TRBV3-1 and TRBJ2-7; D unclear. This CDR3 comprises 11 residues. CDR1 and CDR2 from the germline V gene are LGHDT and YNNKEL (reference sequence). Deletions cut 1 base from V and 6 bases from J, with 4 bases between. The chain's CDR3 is CASSQGGEQYF. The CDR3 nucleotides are TGTGCCAGCAGCCAAGGTGGCGAGCAGTACTTC.

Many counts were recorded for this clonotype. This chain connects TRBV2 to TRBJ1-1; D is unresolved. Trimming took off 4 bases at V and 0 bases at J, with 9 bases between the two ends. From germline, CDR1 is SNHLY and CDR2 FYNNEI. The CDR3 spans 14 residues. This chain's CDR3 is CASSVELLNTEAFF. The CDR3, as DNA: TGTGCCAGCAGTGTGGAGTTACTGAACACTGAAGCTTTCTTT.

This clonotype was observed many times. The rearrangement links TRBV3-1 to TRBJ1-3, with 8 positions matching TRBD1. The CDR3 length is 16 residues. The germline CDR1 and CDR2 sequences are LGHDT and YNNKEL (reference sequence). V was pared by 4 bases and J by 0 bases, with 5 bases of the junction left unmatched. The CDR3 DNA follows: TGTGCCAGCAGCCTCCGACAGGGGACCTCTGGAAACACCATATATTTT. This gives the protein CASSLRQGTSGNTIYF.

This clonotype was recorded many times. The CDR3 DNA follows: TGTGCCAGCAGCTTAGAAGGCGAGAACACCGGGGAGCTGTTTTTT. Its translation is CASSLEGENTGELFF. V usage is TRBV13 and J usage is TRBJ2-2; D gene ambiguous. Trimming pared 1 base from V and 1 base from J, leaving 7 bases between. Germline V gene lookup returns CDR1 PRHDT and CDR2 FYEKMQ (reference sequence). The CDR3 runs 15 residues.

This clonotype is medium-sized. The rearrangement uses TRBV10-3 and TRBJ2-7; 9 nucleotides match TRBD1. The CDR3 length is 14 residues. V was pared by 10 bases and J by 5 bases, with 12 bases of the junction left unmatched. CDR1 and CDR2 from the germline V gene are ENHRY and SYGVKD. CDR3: CASWDRAHSDEQYF. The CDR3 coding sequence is TGTGCCAGCTGGGACAGGGCCCACTCTGACGAGCAGTACTTC.

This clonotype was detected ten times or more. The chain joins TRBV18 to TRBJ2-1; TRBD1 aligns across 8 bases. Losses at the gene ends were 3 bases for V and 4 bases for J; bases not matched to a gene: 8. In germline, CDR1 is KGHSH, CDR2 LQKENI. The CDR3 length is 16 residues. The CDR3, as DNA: TGTGCCAGCTCACCGACCGGGACAGGATCTTACAATGAGCAGTTCTTC. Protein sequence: CASSPTGTGSYNEQFF.

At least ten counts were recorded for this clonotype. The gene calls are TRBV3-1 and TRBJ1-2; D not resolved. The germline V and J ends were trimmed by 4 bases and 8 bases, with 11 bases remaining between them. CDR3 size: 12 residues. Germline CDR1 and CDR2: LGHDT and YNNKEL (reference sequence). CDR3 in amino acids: CASSPKGEGYTF. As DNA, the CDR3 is TGTGCCAGCAGCCCTAAAGGCGAAGGCTACACCTTC.

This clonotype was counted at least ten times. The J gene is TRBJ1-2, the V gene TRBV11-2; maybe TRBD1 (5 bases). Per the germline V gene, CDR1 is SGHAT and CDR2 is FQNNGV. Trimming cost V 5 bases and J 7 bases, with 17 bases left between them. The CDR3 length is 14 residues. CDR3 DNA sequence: TGTGCCAGCAGCCCCCGGGACCGAGTGGGTGGCTACACCTTC. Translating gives CASSPRDRVGGYTF.

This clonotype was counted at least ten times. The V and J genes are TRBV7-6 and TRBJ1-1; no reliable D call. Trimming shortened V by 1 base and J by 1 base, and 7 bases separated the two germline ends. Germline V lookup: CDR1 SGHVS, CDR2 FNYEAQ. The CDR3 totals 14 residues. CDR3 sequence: CASSLDDGNTEAFF. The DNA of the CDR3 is TGTGCCAGCAGCTTAGATGACGGGAACACTGAAGCTTTCTTT.

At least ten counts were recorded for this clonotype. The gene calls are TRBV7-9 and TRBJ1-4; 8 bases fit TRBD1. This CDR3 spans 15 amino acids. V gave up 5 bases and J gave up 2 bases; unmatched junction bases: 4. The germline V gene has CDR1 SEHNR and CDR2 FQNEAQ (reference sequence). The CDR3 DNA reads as TGTGCCAGCAGCAGACAGGGGCTGACTAATGAAAAACTGTTTTTT. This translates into CASSRQGLTNEKLFF. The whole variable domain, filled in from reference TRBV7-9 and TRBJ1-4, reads DTGVSQNPRHKITKRGQNVTFRCDPISEHNRLYWYRQTLGQGPEFLTYFQNEAQLEKSRLLSDRFSAERPKGSFSTLEIQRTEQGDSAMYLCASSRQGLTNEKLFFGSGTQLSVL.

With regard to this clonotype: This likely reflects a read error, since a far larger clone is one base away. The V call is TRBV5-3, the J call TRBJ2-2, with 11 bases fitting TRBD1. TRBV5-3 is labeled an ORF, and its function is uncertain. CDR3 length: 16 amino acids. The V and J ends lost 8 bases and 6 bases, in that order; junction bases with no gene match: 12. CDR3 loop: CASSLSGTGGAGELFF. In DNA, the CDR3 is TGTGCCAGCAGTCTGTCCGGGACAGGGGGAGCCGGGGAGCTGTTTTTT.

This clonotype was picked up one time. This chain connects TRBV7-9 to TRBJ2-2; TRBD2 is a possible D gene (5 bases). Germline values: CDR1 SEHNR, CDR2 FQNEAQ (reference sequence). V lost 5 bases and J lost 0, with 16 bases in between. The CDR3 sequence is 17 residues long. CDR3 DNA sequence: TGTGCCAGCAGCCCCATGCGGGCAGGCGCGAACACCGGGGAGCTGTTTTTT. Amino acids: CASSPMRAGANTGELFF.

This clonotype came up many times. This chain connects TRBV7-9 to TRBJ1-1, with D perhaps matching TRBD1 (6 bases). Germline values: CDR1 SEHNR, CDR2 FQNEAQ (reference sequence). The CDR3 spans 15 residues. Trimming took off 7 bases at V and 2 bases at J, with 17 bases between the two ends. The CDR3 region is CASTPEAGVNTEAFF. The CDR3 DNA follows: TGTGCCAGCACCCCCGAAGCAGGGGTCAACACTGAAGCTTTCTTT. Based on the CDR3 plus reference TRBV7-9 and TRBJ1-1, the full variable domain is DTGVSQNPRHKITKRGQNVTFRCDPISEHNRLYWYRQTLGQGPEFLTYFQNEAQLEKSRLLSDRFSAERPKGSFSTLEIQRTEQGDSAMYLCASTPEAGVNTEAFFGQGTRLTVV.

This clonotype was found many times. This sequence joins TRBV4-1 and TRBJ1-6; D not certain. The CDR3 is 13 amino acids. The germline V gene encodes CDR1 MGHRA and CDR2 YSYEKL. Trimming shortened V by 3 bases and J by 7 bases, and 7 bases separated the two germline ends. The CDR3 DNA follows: TGCGCCAGCAGCCACGACTTAAATTCACCCCTCCACTTT. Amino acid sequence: CASSHDLNSPLHF.

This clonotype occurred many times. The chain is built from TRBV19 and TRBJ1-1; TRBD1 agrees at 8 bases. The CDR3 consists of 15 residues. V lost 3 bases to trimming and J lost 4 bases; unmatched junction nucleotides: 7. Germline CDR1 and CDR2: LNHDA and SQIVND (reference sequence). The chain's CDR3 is CASSMGRGLSTEAFF. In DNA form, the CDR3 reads TGTGCCAGTAGTATGGGCAGGGGGCTGAGCACTGAAGCTTTCTTT.

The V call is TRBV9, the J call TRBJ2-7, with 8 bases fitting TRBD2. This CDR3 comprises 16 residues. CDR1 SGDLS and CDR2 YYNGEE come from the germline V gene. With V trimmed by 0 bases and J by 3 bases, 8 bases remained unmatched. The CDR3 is CASSVAPSGGDYEQYF. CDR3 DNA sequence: TGTGCCAGCAGCGTAGCTCCAAGCGGGGGAGACTACGAGCAGTACTTC.